This TCR beta chain comes out of a study of neurological immune-mediated disorders (dated by TCRdb to between 2018 and 2021). About the study as a whole: Using UMI-based sequencing, the study compared peripheral blood TCR-beta repertoires from patients with HTLV-I-associated myelopathy (HAM/TSP), patients with multiple sclerosis, and healthy controls. The cohort was made up of 68 subjects, consisting of about 14 HAM/TSP patients, roughly 35 multiple sclerosis patients and about 20 healthy controls. The 95 to 120 TCR-beta libraries covered PBMC samples along with longitudinal samples, technical triplicates, and paired sorted CD4+ and CD8+ T-cell subsets.

The CDR3 covers 13 residues, taking in both the cysteine and the phenylalanine. CDR3 DNA only is kept here, 39 bases in frame from base 1. The germline V gene yields SGHDT for CDR1 and YYEEEE for CDR2. V gives up 3 bases and J gives up 2 bases, and the segment between their germline ends measures 9 bases. Points the paper makes about the study in general: No identical CDR3 amino acid sequences were found to be shared among expanded clones across subjects, suggesting that TCR-beta repertoires were private in all groups. The highest TCR clonal expansion was observed in HAM/TSP patients, whereas the lowest was observed in MS patients, even when compared with healthy controls.

The healthy controls were volunteers from blood banks in Maryland, USA. For sorted-subset TCR libraries, 850,000 to 1,000,000 sorted CD4+ or CD8+ T cells were used. Peripheral blood was subjected to Ficoll-Hypaque density gradient centrifugation to isolate PBMCs, which were then cryopreserved in liquid nitrogen. Paired sorted CD4+ and CD8+ subsets came from healthy controls, HAM/TSP patients and MS patients. This clonotype has at least ten counts. What this receptor recognizes is not known. No base qualities exist here, and no much larger clone lies one base off it. cDNA was synthesized by template-switch 5'RACE using a primer with a 10-nucleotide random unique molecular identifier that tagged each TCR transcript. Every sequencing run covered 15-18 subjects and yielded more than 180 million TCR-beta sequences. The RNeasy kit was used to extract total RNA. The KAPA Real-time Library Amplification kit was used to amplify TCR-beta VDJ regions with primers targeting the TCR constant region and the 5'RACE anchor. Sample indexes and Illumina adaptors were added in a first PCR, and a second PCR then increased library yield. After Ampure bead purification, the roughly 650 bp TCR product was size-selected on a 2% E-gel SizeSelection system. Library quality was checked on a Bioanalyzer, concentration was measured with Qubit, and libraries were quantified with the Kapa Library Quantification kit before pooling. An Illumina HiSeq 2500 sequenced the libraries paired-end 2 x 150 bp. To increase sequence diversity, roughly 24-32% phiX was spiked into each library pool. Per the authors' processing: Quality-filtered reads were processed with the UMI-based MiGEC pipeline, and over 75% of raw TCR sequences were removed by the MiGEC pipeline during error correction. VDJ genes were aligned to IMGT germline references, and clonotypes were defined by unique CDR3 amino acid sequence plus V-J genes. Clonal expansion, Shannon diversity and CDR3 relatedness (CalcPairwiseDistances, ClusterSamples) were evaluated with VDJtools, and phylogenetic trees were built with CLCbio workbench. A clone was classed as expanded if it had 8 or more unique UMIs, a cutoff based on coefficient-of-variation modelling across technical triplicates. Using fastp at Q25 and MiXCR, TCRdb reprocessed the public reads and kept productive beta chains. Every entry covers one CDR3 protein and lists the most common genes and DNA from its rows. The V and J calls were not made by the authors but by TCRdb's processing. The sample table holds more than 13,000 distinct CDR3 sequences, of which under 8% were seen once. The ten largest make up approximately 24% of the sample.

Recombination connected TRBV5-6 to TRBJ2-7, with the D gene too uncertain to name. The sequence was collected from a woman in her thirties or forties in good health. Sample: CD8+ T cells from blood. The CDR3 reads CASSWSAAYEQYF. In nucleotides, the sequence is TGTGCCAGCAGCTGGTCCGCGGCCTACGAGCAGTACTTC.